Each of the 19 T cell receptor beta chains below was sequenced from the same sample in a study of T cells after yellow fever vaccination. TCRdb processed the 5' RACE reads anew with MiXCR; each CDR3 protein has one entry. The sample includes some 240,000 distinct CDR3 sequences, around 4.9% of them seen just once. The sequencing here drew on CD4+ T cells sorted from PBMCs, taken on the day of the yellow fever booster vaccination. These receptor sequences come from a man aged 18 to 30 who received the YFV17D yellow fever vaccine.

The gene calls are TRBV7-2 and TRBJ1-1, with no clear D. The V and J ends lost 5 bases and 0 bases respectively, with 19 bases between them. Germline V gene sequence: CDR1 SGHTA, CDR2 FQGNSA. This CDR3 is 17 amino acids long. The CDR3 DNA reads TGTGCCAGCAGCACACGCGGCCTTTGGCAAATGAACACTGAAGCTTTCTTT. Protein product: CASSTRGLWQMNTEAFF.

This clonotype was observed a few times. V usage is TRBV2 and J usage is TRBJ2-2; D not certain. V lost 8 bases and J 0 bases, leaving 7 bases between the germline ends. The CDR3 is 13 amino acids. The germline V gene encodes CDR1 SNHLY and CDR2 FYNNEI. As DNA, the CDR3 is TGTGCCAGCGGCAGTCCGAACACCGGGGAGCTGTTTTTT. The encoded protein is CASGSPNTGELFF. Complete variable domain (other parts from reference TRBV2 and TRBJ2-2): EPEVTQTPSHQVTQMGQEVILRCVPISNHLYFYWYRQILGQKVEFLVSFYNNEISEKSEIFDDQFSVERPDGSNFTLKIRSTKLEDSAMYFCASGSPNTGELFFGEGSRLTVL.

There are a few counts of this clonotype. The V and J genes are TRBV5-5 and TRBJ2-2; D unresolved. V lost 2 bases, J lost 3 bases, and 8 bases lay in between. The CDR3 is 14 residues long. Looked up from germline, CDR1 is SGHKS and CDR2 is YYEKEE (reference sequence). The CDR3 nucleotides are TGTGCCAGCAGCTTAAGCGACTACACCGGGGAGCTGTTTTTT. It encodes CASSLSDYTGELFF.

The chain is built from TRBV4-1 and TRBJ1-2; D is possibly TRBD1 (6 bases). The CDR3 has 13 residues. The germline gives CDR1 MGHRA, CDR2 YSYEKL. Trimming removed 4 bases from V and 7 bases from J, with 13 bases in between. The CDR3 coding sequence is TGCGCCAGCAGCCCTCCGACAGGTGGTGGCTACACCTTC. Translated, it gives CASSPPTGGGYTF.

In its sample, this clonotype was seen a few times. The rearrangement uses TRBV18 and TRBJ1-5; no reliable D call. The CDR3 is made up of 15 amino acids. Germline CDR1 is KGHSH and CDR2 is LQKENI. The V and J ends lost 3 bases and 6 bases respectively, with 15 bases between them. In DNA, the CDR3 is TGTGCCAGCTCACCGGGCGAGGGTTTAGGTCAGCCCCAGCATTTT. Encoded protein: CASSPGEGLGQPQHF. Full variable domain (remainder filled in from reference TRBV18 and TRBJ1-5): NAGVMQNPRHLVRRRGQEARLRCSPMKGHSHVYWYRQLPEEGLKFMVYLQKENIIDESGMPKERFSAEFPKEGPSILRIQQVVRGDSAAYFCASSPGEGLGQPQHFGDGTRLSIL.

The chain recombines TRBV5-4 with TRBJ2-1; D gene ambiguous. Germline values: CDR1 SGHNT, CDR2 YYREEE (reference sequence). Trimming took off 4 bases at V and 8 bases at J, with 19 bases between the two ends. CDR3 length equals 15 residues. For the CDR3, the DNA is TGTGCCAGCAGCCGTGGCCCCCCACGTTCCGATGAGCAGTTCTTC. As protein: CASSRGPPRSDEQFF.

There are many counts of this clonotype. The chain has TRBV6-5 and TRBJ1-1; 7 bases map to TRBD1. Germline CDR1 and CDR2: MNHEY and SVGAGI. V shed 6 bases, J shed 6 bases, and the junction held 16 bases outside the gene matches. This CDR3 has 16 amino acids. The CDR3: CASSRTEPNRGAEAFF. For the CDR3, the DNA is TGTGCCAGCAGCCGAACTGAACCGAACAGGGGCGCTGAAGCTTTCTTT.

This clonotype turned up a few times. The chain couples TRBV6-1 to TRBJ2-5; 7 nucleotides agree with TRBD2. This CDR3 is built from 15 residues. The germline gives CDR1 MNHNS, CDR2 SASEGT. Trimming at V came to 0 bases and at J to 5 bases, leaving 6 bases not matched to a gene. The CDR3 nucleotides are TGTGCCAGCAGTGAAGCGAGCGGGGACGGGGAGACCCAGTACTTC. Translation: CASSEASGDGETQYF.

Worth noting for this clonotype: The CDR3 end shows no conserved phenylalanine or tryptophan, and so a read error is likely. The DNA is omitted, as the CDR3 cannot be located on it reliably, and the CDR3 follows TCRdb's listing. This rearrangement joins TRBV11-2 to TRBJ2-4; the listed D gene, TRBD2, was not tested against the DNA. The CDR3 contains 13 residues when both ends are counted. Germline CDR1 SGHAT, CDR2 FQNNGV. CDR3 sequence: CASSWRRRTAAVV.

The chain links TRBV7-9 to TRBJ2-3; weak D call: TRBD2 (6 bases). V was cut by 5 bases and J by 1 base, with 13 bases left in between. Germline values: CDR1 SEHNR, CDR2 FQNEAQ (reference sequence). The CDR3 length is 15 residues. This CDR3 reads CASSPSGLRTDTQYF. The CDR3 nucleotides are TGTGCCAGCAGCCCAAGCGGGTTGCGCACAGATACGCAGTATTTT.

J is TRBJ1-4 and V is TRBV20-1; possible D gene TRBD1, 6 bases. Germline CDR1 is DFQATT and CDR2 is SNEGSKA (reference sequence). The ends were cut back, 5 bases at V and 3 bases at J, with 16 bases in the middle. There are 15 residues in the CDR3. The CDR3: CSAPPGAAANEKLFF. The CDR3 bases are TGCAGTGCTCCGCCGGGGGCCGCGGCTAATGAAAAACTGTTTTTT.

This clonotype was counted a few times. The chain links TRBV6-2 or TRBV6-3 to TRBJ2-3, with 7 bases lining up with TRBD1. The CDR3 runs to 16 residues. V lost 2 bases, J lost 0 bases, and 5 bases stayed unmatched. Germline V gene data show CDR1 as MNHEY and CDR2 as SVGEGT. CDR3 in amino acids: CASSYPDRTSTDTQYF. As DNA, the CDR3 is TGTGCCAGCAGTTACCCGGACAGGACTAGCACAGATACGCAGTATTTT.

There are a few counts of this clonotype. The chain uses TRBV3-1 and TRBJ2-3; D call uncertain. V was shortened by 0 bases and J by 7 bases, with 11 bases between the two germline ends. CDR3 length: 14 residues. Germline CDR1 and CDR2: LGHDT and YNNKEL (reference sequence). The CDR3 nucleotides read TGTGCCAGCAGCCAAGAGTTGATTTCGCATACGCAGTATTTT. Translated, it gives CASSQELISHTQYF.

At least ten counts were recorded for this clonotype. The CDR3 sequence is CASSYSPSPGEQYF. As DNA, the CDR3 is TGTGCCAGCAGCTACTCCCCCTCCCCCGGGGAGCAGTACTTC. The gene calls are TRBV9 and TRBJ2-7; D not resolved. The CDR3 runs 14 residues. The V gene lost 4 bases and the J gene lost 7 bases, with 18 bases spanning the gap. CDR1 and CDR2 (germline): SGDLS, YYNGEE.

This clonotype was observed a handful of times. The chain has TRBV4-2 and TRBJ1-6; D is ambiguous. The CDR3 is made up of 15 amino acids. V lost 3 bases to trimming and J lost 7 bases, with 13 bases between them. Germline-derived CDR1 and CDR2 are LGHNA and YNFKEQ. The CDR3 loop reads CASSQLVGRNSPLHF. CDR3 in DNA: TGTGCCAGCAGCCAGCTGGTTGGCAGGAATTCACCCCTCCACTTT.

The V and J genes are TRBV6-1 and TRBJ2-7, with D unresolved. CDR3 length equals 14 residues. V lost 0 bases and J 3 bases, leaving 9 bases between the germline ends. Germline V lookup: CDR1 MNHNS, CDR2 SASEGT. The CDR3 region has the DNA TGTGCCAGCAGTGAAGCAGGCAGAATCTACGAGCAGTACTTC. Protein product: CASSEAGRIYEQYF.

J is TRBJ2-7 and V is TRBV6-2 or TRBV6-3; D is tentatively TRBD1 or TRBD2 (5 bases each). The CDR3 length is 15 residues. V dropped 2 bases and J dropped 4 bases, with 15 bases sitting between them. In germline, CDR1 is MNHEY, CDR2 SVGEGT. The CDR3 DNA reads as TGTGCCAGCAGTTACGTAGGGACCGACGTTTACGAGCAGTACGTC. Residues: CASSYVGTDVYEQYV.

The table lists this clonotype with many counts. V and J are TRBV6-6 and TRBJ1-5; 8 nucleotides agree with TRBD1. The CDR3 consists of 17 residues. The V and J ends lost 4 bases and 3 bases, in that order; junction bases with no gene match: 11. Germline lookup yields CDR1 MNHNY and CDR2 SVGAGI (reference sequence). The CDR3 nucleotides read TGTGCCAGCAGTTCAACCCGGGACAGGAGATCCAATCAGCCCCAGCATTTT. It encodes CASSSTRDRRSNQPQHF.

This clonotype was detected many times. V and J are TRBV7-9 and TRBJ1-5; TRBD1 might be the D (6 bases). V dropped 4 bases and J dropped 4 bases, with 23 bases sitting between them. The germline V gene encodes CDR1 SEHNR and CDR2 FQNEAQ (reference sequence). This CDR3 has 18 amino acids. CDR3 sequence: CASSSDPGALGRNQPQHF. DNA of the CDR3: TGTGCCAGCAGCTCCGATCCGGGGGCGCTTGGAAGGAATCAGCCCCAGCATTTT.